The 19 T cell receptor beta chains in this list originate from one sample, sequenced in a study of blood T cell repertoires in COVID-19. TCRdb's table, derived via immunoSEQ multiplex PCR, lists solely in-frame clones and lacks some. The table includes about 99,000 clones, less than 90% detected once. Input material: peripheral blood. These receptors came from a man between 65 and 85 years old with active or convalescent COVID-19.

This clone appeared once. DNA of the CDR3: TGCGCCAGCGCCAGCTGGGGGCAGAACACCGGGGAGCTGTTTTTT. Its protein product is CASASWGQNTGELFF. The chain links TRBV5-1 to TRBJ2-2, with a tentative D call TRBD1 (6 bases). There are 15 residues in the CDR3. Looked up from germline, CDR1 is SGHRS and CDR2 is YFSETQ. The V gene lost 7 bases and the J gene lost 1 base, with 14 bases spanning the gap.

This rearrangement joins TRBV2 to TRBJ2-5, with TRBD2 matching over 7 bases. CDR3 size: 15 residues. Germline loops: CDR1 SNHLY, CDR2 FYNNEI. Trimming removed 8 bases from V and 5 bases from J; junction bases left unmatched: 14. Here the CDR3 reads CASSADTWGGETQYF. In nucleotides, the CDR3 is TGTGCCAGCTCGGCTGATACCTGGGGGGGGGAGACCCAGTACTTC.

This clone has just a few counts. In DNA, the CDR3 is TGTGCCAGCAGCTTAGGGCGGGGGGCCTCCTACGAGCAGTACTTC. Protein sequence: CASSLGRGASYEQYF. V gene TRBV7-2 combines with J gene TRBJ2-7, with 8 bases fitting TRBD2. The length of the CDR3 is 15 residues. Per germline, CDR1 SGHTA and CDR2 FQGNSA. V dropped 1 base and J dropped 0; count of bases not matched to a gene: 2.

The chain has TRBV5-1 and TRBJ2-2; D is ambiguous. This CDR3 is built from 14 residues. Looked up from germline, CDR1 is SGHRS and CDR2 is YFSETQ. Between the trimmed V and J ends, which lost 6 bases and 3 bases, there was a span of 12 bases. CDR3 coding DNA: TGCGCCAGCAAGTCGGTCCCTGACACCGGGGAGCTGTTTTTT. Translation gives CASKSVPDTGELFF.

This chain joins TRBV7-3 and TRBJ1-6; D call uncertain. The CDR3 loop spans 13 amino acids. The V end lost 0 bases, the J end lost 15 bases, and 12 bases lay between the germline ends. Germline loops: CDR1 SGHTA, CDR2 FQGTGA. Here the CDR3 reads CASSLTSGDHLHF. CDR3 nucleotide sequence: TGTGCCAGCAGCTTAACGAGCGGTGATCACCTCCACTTT.

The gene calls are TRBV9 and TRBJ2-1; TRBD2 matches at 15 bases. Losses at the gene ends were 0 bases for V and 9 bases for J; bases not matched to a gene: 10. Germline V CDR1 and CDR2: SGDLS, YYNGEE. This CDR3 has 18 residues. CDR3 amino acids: CASSVGGLAGGPFGEQFF. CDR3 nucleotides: TGTGCCAGCAGCGTAGGCGGACTAGCGGGGGGGCCCTTTGGTGAGCAGTTCTTC.

The CDR3 DNA sequence: TGTGCCAGCAGCTCTAAGGGACAGGGAAACTATGGCTACACCTTC. It codes for CASSSKGQGNYGYTF. The V and J genes are TRBV5-4 and TRBJ1-2; TRBD1 aligns across 9 bases. V lost 3 bases to trimming and J lost 2 bases; unmatched junction nucleotides: 5. CDR1 SGHNT and CDR2 YYREEE come from the germline V gene (reference sequence). The CDR3 covers 15 residues.

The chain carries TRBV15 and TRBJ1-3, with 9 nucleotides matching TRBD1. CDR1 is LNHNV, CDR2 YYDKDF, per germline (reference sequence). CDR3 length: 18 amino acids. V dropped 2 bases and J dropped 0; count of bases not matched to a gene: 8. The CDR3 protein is CATSRSGTGTPSGNTIYF. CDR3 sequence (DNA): TGTGCCACCAGCAGATCCGGGACAGGGACCCCCTCTGGAAACACCATATATTTT.

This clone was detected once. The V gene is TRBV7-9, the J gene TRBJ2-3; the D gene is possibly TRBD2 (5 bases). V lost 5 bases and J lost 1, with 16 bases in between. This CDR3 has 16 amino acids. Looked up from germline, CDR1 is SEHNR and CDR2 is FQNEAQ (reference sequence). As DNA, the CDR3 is TGTGCCAGCAGCCCCCTTCGGGGTGGTCGCACAGATACGCAGTATTTT. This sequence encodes CASSPLRGGRTDTQYF.

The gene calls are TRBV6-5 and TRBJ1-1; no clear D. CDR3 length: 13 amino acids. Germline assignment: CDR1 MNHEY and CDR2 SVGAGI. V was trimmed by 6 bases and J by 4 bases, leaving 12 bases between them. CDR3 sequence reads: CASSLNGPTEAFF. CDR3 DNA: TGTGCCAGCAGCCTAAACGGTCCCACTGAAGCTTTCTTT.

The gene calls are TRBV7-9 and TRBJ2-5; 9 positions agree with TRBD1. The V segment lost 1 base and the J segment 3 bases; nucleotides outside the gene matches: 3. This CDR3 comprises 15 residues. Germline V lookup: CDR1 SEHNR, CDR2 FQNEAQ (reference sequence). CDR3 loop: CASSLGTGAEETQYF. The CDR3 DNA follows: TGTGCCAGCAGCTTAGGGACAGGGGCCGAAGAGACCCAGTACTTC.

Here the CDR3 reads CASSPPSGTSIHNEQFF. The CDR3 DNA reads as TGTGCCAGCTCACCGCCTTCCGGGACTAGCATACACAATGAGCAGTTCTTC. The V gene is TRBV18, the J gene TRBJ2-1; 9 nucleotides align to TRBD2. J lost 5 bases, V lost 3 bases, and 11 bases had no gene match. The CDR3 is 17 residues long. Germline lookup yields CDR1 KGHSH and CDR2 LQKENI.

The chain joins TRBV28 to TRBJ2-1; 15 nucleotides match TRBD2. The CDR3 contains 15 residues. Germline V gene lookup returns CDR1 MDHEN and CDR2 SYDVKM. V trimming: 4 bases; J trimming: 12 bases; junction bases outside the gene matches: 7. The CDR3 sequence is CASSSPGLAGGRQFF. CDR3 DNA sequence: TGTGCCAGCAGTTCCCCGGGACTAGCGGGGGGTAGGCAGTTCTTC.

The CDR3 sequence: CASSDRNSYGYTF. The CDR3 DNA follows: TGTGCCAGCAGTGACAGGAATTCCTATGGCTACACCTTC. The chain employs TRBV6-2 or TRBV6-3 and TRBJ1-2, with D possibly matching TRBD1 (6 bases). The germline gives CDR1 MNHEY, CDR2 SVGEGT. V lost 5 bases, J lost 4 bases, and 11 bases lay in between. This CDR3 is built from 13 residues.

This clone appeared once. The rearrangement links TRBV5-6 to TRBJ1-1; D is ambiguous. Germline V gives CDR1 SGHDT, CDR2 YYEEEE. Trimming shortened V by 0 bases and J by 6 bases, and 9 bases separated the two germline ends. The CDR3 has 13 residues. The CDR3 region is CASSLVAGSEAFF. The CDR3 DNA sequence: TGTGCCAGCAGCTTGGTCGCAGGTTCTGAAGCTTTCTTT.

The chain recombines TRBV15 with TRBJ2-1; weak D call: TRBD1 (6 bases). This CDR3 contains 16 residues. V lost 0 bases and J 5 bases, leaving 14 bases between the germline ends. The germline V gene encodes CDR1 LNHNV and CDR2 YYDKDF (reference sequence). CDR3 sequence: CATSRDTRGLNNEQFF. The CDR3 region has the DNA TGTGCCACCAGCAGAGATACCAGGGGTCTCAACAATGAGCAGTTCTTC.

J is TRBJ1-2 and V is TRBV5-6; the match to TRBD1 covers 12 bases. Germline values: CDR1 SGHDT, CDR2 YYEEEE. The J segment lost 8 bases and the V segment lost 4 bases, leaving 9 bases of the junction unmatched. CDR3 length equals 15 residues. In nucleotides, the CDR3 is TGTGCCAGCAGCCTGAGGGGACAGGGGGCTTGGGGCTACACCTTC. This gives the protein CASSLRGQGAWGYTF.

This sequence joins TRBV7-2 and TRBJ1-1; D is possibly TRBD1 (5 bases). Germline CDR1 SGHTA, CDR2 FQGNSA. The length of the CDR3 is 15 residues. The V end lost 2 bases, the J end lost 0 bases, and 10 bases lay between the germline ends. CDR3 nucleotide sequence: TGTGCCAGCAGCTTACTCCGACAGCTGAACACTGAAGCTTTCTTT. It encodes CASSLLRQLNTEAFF.

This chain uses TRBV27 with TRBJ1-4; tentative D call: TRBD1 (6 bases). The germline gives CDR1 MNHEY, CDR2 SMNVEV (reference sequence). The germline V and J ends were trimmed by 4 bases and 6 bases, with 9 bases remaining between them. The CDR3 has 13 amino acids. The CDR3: CASSSEGDEKLFF. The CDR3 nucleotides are TGTGCCAGCAGTTCCGAGGGGGATGAAAAACTGTTTTTT.